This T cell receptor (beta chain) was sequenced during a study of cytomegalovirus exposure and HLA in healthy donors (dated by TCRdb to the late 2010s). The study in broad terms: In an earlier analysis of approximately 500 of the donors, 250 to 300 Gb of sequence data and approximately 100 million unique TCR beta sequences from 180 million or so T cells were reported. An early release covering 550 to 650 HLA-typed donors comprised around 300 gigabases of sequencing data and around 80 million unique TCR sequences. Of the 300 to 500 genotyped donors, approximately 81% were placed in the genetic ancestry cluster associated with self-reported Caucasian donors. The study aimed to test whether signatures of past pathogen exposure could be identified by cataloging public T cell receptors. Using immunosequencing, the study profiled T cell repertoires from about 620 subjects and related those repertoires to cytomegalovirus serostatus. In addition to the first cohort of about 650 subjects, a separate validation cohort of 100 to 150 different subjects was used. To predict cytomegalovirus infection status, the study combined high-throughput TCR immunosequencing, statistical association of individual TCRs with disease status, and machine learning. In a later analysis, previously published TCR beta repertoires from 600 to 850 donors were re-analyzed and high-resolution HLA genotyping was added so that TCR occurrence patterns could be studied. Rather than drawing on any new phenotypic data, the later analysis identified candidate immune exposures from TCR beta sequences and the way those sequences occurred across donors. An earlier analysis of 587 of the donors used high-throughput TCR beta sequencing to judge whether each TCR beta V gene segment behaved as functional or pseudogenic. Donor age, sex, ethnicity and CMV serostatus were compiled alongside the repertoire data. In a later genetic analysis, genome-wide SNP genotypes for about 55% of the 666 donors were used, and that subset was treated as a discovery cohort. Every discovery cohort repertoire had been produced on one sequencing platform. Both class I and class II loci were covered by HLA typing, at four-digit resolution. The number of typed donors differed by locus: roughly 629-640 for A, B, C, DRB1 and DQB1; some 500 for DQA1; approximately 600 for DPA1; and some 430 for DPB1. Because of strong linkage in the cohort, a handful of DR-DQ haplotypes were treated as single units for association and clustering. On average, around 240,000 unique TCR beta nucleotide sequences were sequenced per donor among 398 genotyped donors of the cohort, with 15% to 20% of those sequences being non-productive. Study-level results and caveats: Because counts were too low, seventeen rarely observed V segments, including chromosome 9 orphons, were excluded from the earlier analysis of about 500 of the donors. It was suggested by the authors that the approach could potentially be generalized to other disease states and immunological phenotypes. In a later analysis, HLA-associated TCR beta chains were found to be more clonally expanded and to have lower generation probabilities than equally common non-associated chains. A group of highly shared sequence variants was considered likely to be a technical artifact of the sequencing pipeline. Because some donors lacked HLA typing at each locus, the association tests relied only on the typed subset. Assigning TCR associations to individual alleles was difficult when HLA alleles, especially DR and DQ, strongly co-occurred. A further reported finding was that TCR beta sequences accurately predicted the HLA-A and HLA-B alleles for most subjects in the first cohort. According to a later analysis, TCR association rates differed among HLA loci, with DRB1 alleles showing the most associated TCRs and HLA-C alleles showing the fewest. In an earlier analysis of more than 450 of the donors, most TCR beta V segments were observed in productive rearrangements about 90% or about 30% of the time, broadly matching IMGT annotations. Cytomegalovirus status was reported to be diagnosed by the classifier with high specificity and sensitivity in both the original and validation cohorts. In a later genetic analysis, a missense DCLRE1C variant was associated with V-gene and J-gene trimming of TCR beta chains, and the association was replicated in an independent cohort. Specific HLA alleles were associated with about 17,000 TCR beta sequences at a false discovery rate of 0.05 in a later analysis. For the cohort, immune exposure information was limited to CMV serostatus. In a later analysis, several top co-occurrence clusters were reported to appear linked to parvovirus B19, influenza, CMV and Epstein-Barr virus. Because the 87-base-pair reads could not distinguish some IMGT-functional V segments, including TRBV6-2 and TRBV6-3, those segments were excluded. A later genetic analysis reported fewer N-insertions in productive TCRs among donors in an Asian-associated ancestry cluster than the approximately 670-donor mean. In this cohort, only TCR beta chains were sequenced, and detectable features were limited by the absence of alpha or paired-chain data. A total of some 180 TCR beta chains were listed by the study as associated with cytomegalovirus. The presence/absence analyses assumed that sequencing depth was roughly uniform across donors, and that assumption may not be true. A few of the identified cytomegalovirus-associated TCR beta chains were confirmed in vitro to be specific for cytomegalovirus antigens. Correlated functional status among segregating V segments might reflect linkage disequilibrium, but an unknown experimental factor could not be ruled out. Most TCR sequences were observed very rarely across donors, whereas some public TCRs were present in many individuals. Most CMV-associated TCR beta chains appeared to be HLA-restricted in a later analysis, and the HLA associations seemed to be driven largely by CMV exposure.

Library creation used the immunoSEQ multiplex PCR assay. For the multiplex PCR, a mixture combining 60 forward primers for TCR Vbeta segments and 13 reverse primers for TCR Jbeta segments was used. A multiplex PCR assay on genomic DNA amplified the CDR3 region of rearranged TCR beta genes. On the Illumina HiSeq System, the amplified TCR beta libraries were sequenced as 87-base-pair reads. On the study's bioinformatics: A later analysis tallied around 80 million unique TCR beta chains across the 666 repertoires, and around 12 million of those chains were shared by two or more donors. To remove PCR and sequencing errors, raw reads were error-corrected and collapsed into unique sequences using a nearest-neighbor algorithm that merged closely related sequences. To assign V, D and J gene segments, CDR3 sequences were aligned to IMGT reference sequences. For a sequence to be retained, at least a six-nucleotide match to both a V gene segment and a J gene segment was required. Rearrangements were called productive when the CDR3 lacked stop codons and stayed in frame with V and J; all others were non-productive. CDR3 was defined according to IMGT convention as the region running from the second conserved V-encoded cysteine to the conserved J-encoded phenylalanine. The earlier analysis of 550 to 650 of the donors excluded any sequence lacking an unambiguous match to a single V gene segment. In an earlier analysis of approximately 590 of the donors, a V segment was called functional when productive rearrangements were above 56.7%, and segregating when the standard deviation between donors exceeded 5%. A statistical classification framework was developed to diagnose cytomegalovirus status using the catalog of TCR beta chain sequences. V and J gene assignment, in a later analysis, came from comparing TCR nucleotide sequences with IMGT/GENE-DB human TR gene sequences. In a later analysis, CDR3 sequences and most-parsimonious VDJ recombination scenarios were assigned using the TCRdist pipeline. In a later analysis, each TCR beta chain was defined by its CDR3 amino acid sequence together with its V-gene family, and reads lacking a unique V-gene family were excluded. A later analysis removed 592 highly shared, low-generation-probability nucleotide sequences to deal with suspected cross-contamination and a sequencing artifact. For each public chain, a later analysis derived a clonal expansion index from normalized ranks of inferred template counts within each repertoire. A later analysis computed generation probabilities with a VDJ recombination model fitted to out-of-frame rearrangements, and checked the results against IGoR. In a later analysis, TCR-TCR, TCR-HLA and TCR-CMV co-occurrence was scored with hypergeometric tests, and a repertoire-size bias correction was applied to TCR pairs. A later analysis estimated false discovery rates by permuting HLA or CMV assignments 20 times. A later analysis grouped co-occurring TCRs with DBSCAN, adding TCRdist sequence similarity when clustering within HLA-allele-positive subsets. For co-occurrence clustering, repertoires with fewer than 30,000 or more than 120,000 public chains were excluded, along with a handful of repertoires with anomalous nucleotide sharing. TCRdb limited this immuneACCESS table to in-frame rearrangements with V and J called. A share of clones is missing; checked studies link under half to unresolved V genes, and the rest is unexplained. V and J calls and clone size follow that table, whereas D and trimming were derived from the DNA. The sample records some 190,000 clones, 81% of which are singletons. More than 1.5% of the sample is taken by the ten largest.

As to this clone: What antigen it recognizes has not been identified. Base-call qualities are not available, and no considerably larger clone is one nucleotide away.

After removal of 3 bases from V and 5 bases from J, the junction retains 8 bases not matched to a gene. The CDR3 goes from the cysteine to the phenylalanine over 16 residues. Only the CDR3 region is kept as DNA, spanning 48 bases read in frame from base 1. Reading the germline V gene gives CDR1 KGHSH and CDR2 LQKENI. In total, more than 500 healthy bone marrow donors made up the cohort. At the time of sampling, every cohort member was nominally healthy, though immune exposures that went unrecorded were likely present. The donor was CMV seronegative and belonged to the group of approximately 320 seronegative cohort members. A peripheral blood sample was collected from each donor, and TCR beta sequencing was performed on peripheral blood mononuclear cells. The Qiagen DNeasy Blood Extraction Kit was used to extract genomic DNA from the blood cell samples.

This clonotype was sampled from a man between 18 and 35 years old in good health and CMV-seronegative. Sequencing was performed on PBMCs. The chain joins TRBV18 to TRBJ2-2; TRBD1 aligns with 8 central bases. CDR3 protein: CASSPMDRVGTGELFF. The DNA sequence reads TGTGCCAGCTCACCCATGGACAGGGTAGGAACCGGGGAGCTGTTTTTT.